This TCR beta chain was captured in a study of T cells in Graves' hyperthyroidism and ophthalmopathy. V gave up 1 base and J gave up 5 bases, with 14 bases separating them. CDR1 and CDR2 from the germline V gene are MNHNS and SASEGT. The CDR3 sequence is 15 residues long. Amplification targeted TCR beta CDR3 regions from RNA transcripts. HTBI primers were the set used in a first-round RT-PCR of the TCR CDR3. TCRdb reprocessed the multiplex PCR reads via MiXCR and lists one record per CDR3 protein. Of hundreds of thousands of distinct CDR3 sequences listed, about 15% are singletons. This clonotype was seen ten or more times.

The clonotype was recovered from a woman under 30 with Graves' hyperthyroidism. The V gene is TRBV6-1, the J gene TRBJ1-1, with a possible D match to TRBD1 (6 bases). Sequenced material: blood. CDR3 nucleotide sequence: TGTGCCAGCAGTGAAGGGTTCAGGGGTAGGACTGAAGCTTTCTTT. This codes for CASSEGFRGRTEAFF.